These 4 T cell receptor beta chains were all obtained from the same sample, sequenced in a study of cytomegalovirus exposure and HLA in healthy donors. PCR used 60 Vbeta primers and 13 Jbeta primers. The table came from immunoSEQ multiplex PCR; TCRdb's copy has only in-frame clones and leaves some out. The sample comprises about 170,000 clones, around 84% of which are singletons, and over 2.5% rests with the top ten. Sequenced sample: PBMCs. All receptors derive from a man aged 25-45 years in good health and CMV-seropositive.

The chain employs TRBV7-8 and TRBJ1-1; 7 nucleotides agree with TRBD1. V dropped 8 bases and J dropped 4; count of bases not matched to a gene: 1. Per germline, CDR1 SGHVS and CDR2 FQNEAQ. The CDR3 spans 11 residues. CDR3 coding DNA: TGTGCCAGCCAGGGGGGCACTGAAGCTTTCTTT. This codes for CASQGGTEAFF.

The chain combines TRBV2 with TRBJ2-3, with 10 positions matching TRBD2. After removal of 5 bases from V and 1 base from J, the junction contained 0 bases not matched to a gene. The CDR3 length is 14 residues. CDR1 and CDR2 from the germline V gene are SNHLY and FYNNEI. This CDR3 is CASSTSGGTDTQYF. CDR3 nucleotides: TGTGCCAGCAGTACTAGCGGGGGCACAGATACGCAGTATTTT. Using reference TRBV2 and TRBJ2-3 for the parts outside the CDR3, the full variable domain is EPEVTQTPSHQVTQMGQEVILRCVPISNHLYFYWYRQILGQKVEFLVSFYNNEISEKSEIFDDQFSVERPDGSNFTLKIRSTKLEDSAMYFCASSTSGGTDTQYFGPGTRLTVL.

The gene calls are TRBV9 and TRBJ1-5, with D maybe TRBD1 (6 bases). Germline CDR1 reads SGDLS; CDR2 reads YYNGEE. The CDR3 length is 15 residues. V was pared by 0 bases and J by 4 bases, with 11 bases between. CDR3 amino acids: CASSVGWQGNQPQHF. As DNA, the CDR3 is TGTGCCAGCAGCGTAGGGTGGCAGGGGAATCAGCCCCAGCATTTT.

This chain joins TRBV4-2 and TRBJ2-3; 11 bases align to TRBD2. V was clipped by 4 bases and J by 4 bases; unmatched bases: 4. The CDR3 runs to 15 residues. Germline-derived CDR1 and CDR2 are LGHNA and YNFKEQ. The CDR3 spells CASSRLAGGPDTQYF. In DNA, the CDR3 is TGTGCCAGCAGCCGTCTAGCGGGAGGACCAGATACGCAGTATTTT.